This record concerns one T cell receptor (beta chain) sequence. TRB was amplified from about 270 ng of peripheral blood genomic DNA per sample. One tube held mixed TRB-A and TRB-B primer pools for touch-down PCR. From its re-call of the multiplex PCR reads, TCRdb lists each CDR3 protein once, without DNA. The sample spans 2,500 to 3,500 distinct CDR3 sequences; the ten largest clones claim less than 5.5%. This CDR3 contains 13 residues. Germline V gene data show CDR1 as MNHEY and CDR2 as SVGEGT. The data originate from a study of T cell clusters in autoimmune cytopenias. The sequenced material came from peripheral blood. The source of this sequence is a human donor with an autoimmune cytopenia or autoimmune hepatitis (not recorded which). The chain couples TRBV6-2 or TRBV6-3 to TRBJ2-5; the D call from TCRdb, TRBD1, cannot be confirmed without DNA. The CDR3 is CASRPWGKETQYF.